This T cell receptor beta chain appears in the sequencing data of a study of blood T cell repertoires in COVID-19. Produced via immunoSEQ multiplex PCR; TCRdb's table is partial and in-frame only. The sample contains 55,000 to 65,000 clones, more than 75% of which appear only once. CDR1 SGHTA and CDR2 FQGNSA come from the germline V gene. Between the trimmed V and J ends, which lost 2 bases and 4 bases, there was a span of 5 bases. This CDR3 is built from 12 residues. This TCR was sampled from a man between 60 and 75 years old with active or convalescent COVID-19. The sequencing input was peripheral blood. The chain combines TRBV7-2 with TRBJ2-5; D unresolved. CDR3 sequence: CASSLPLETQYF. The CDR3 bases are TGTGCCAGCAGCTTACCCCTAGAGACCCAGTACTTC.